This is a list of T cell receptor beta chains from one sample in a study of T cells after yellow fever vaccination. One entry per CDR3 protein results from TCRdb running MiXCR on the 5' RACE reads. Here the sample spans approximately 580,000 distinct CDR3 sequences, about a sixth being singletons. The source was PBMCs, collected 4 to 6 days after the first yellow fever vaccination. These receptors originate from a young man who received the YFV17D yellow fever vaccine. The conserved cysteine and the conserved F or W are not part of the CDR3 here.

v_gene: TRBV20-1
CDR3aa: SAREGHLNTEAF

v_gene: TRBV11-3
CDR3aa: ASSFNTLAHYGYT

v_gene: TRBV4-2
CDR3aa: ASSHGTLPEQY

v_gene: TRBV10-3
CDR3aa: AISEGGTEAF

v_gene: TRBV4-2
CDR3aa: ASSQVVQETQY

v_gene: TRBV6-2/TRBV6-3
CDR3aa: ASCSGGSTDTQY

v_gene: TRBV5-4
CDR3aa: ASSPGIPGYQETQY

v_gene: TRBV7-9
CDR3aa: ASSSRAGGSEQF

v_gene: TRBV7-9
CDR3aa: ASSYRDHEQF

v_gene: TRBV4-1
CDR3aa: ASSQAGGPIDEQF

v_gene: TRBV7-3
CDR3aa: ASSLDPSGTDTQY

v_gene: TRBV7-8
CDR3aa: ASSVGVGQPQH

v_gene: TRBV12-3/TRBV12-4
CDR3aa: ASSLYRLAGGPRVDTQY

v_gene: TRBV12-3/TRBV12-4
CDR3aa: ASSFTNSNEQF

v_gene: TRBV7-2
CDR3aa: ASSLAAWQPQH

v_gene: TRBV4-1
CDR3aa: ASSQDGRQPQH

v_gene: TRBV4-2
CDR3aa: ASSQVRGGEDTQY

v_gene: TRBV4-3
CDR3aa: ASSQDVGPTGELF

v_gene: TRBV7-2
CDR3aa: ASSLDLRGGYT

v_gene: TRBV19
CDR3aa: ASSIGANLGYGYT

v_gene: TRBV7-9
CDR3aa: ASRRSNTEAF

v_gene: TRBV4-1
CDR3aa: ASSPPADRGLEKLF

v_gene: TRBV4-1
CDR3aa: ASSQDFSANQPQH

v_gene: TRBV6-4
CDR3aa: ASSDSSGGGATGELF

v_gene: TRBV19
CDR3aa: ASSMVVLETQY

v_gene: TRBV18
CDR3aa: ASSPTSTRGTEAF

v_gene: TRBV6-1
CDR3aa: ASSRTSSYEQY

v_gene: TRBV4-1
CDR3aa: ASSQDKILAGGSEQY

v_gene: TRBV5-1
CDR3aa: ASRLRPVSNQPQH

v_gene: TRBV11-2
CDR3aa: ASSSGVGVAPFSGANVLT

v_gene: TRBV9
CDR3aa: ASSVEKGLYGYT

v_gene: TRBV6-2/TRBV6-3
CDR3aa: ASFGQGANTDTQY

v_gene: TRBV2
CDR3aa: ASRSVTTGNQPQH

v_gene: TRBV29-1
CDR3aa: SVDPTGGETEAF

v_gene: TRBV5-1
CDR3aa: ASSLGQTSGGNNEQF

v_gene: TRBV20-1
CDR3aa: SARIQGLRETQY

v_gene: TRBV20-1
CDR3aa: SAREGGMNTEAF

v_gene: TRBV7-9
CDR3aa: ASSPLSRGTYNEQF

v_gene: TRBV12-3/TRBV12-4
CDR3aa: ASSLGSMNTEAF

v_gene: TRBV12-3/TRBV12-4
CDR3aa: ASSPPAGHHEAF

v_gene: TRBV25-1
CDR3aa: ASSVLGDANYGYT

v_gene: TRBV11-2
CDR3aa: ASSSHLGGANVLT

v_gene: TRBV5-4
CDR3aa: ASSPGLADRETQY

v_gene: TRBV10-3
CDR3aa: AISPRQSTYTDTQY

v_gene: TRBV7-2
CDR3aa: ASSLWADWRLH

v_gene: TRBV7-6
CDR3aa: ASSLRRAHTDTQY

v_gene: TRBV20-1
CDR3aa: SAPRDRDYGYT

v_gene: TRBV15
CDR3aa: ATTIGLDLTGELF